This record looks at one T cell receptor (beta chain) sequence and its context. The record originates from a study of OX40 agonist ivuxolimab in advanced cancers. Across the whole study: Patients' therapy was ivuxolimab, an antibody that acts as an agonist of OX40 (CD134).

V shed 3 bases, J shed 6 bases, and the junction held 6 bases outside the gene matches. There are 15 residues in the CDR3. Germline CDR1 and CDR2: SGHRS and YFSETQ. Libraries were prepared by immunoSEQ multiplex PCR; TCRdb keeps only in-frame clonotypes and omits some of them. The sample lists 25,000 to 35,000 clones, roughly 90% occurring once. The sample here was CD4+ or CD8+ T cells sorted from blood, taken in a trial of the OX40 agonist ivuxolimab. The receptor was isolated from an adult with an advanced solid tumor such as melanoma, head and neck, liver or kidney cancer. The V and J genes are TRBV5-1 and TRBJ2-3; TRBD1 agrees at 11 bases. The CDR3 sequence is CASSYGQGAVDTQYF. In nucleotides, the CDR3 is TGCGCCAGCAGCTATGGACAGGGGGCAGTTGATACGCAGTATTTT.